The 29 T cell receptor beta chains reported below all come from one sample, sequenced in a study of T cells in Graves' hyperthyroidism and ophthalmopathy. From RNA transcripts, TCR beta CDR3 regions were amplified. The HTBI primer set served for first-round RT-PCR of the TCR CDR3. TCRdb reprocessed the multiplex PCR reads with MiXCR, giving one entry per CDR3 protein. The table records under 350,000 distinct CDR3 sequences, less than 30% of them present only once. Sequenced input: blood. These receptors originate from a man aged 40-49 years with Graves' hyperthyroidism that later progressed to Graves' ophthalmopathy.

This clonotype was recorded at least ten times. The chain carries TRBV11-2 and TRBJ2-5; D is uncertain. V was shortened by 5 bases and J by 5 bases, with 12 bases between the two germline ends. The CDR3 spans 13 residues. CDR1 SGHAT and CDR2 FQNNGV come from the germline V gene. CDR3 amino acids: CASSRDIWETQYF. The DNA for the CDR3 is TGTGCCAGCAGCCGCGATATATGGGAGACCCAGTACTTC.

This clonotype was counted ten times or more. The J gene is TRBJ2-5, the V gene TRBV5-1; TRBD2 might be the D (5 bases). Trimming took 0 bases from V and 4 from J, leaving 10 bases between them. Germline CDR1 reads SGHRS; CDR2 reads YFSETQ. The CDR3 has 14 residues. CDR3 region: CASSLGGVVETQYF. The CDR3 DNA is TGCGCCAGCAGCTTGGGGGGAGTGGTAGAGACCCAGTACTTC.

This clonotype was counted ten times or more. The J gene is TRBJ1-5, the V gene TRBV24-1; D is undetermined. V lost 3 bases, J lost 4 bases, and 6 bases lay in between. CDR3 size: 13 residues. Germline values: CDR1 KGHDR, CDR2 SFDVKD. This chain's CDR3 is CATSDDGNQPQHF. DNA of the CDR3: TGTGCCACCAGTGATGATGGAAATCAGCCCCAGCATTTT.

This clonotype showed up many times. In nucleotides, the CDR3 is TGCAGCGGTACAGGGGGGCCTTCTGAGACCCAGTACTTC. This codes for CSGTGGPSETQYF. The chain carries TRBV29-1 and TRBJ2-5; TRBD1 aligns across 8 bases. CDR3 length equals 13 residues. Trimming removed 7 bases from V and 5 bases from J; junction bases left unmatched: 9. The germline CDR1 and CDR2 sequences are SQVTM and ANQGSEA.

This clonotype was found once. This sequence joins TRBV6-2 or TRBV6-3 and TRBJ1-2; 9 bases align to TRBD1. The CDR3 runs 13 residues. Per germline, CDR1 MNHEY and CDR2 SVGEGT. Germline trimming cut 4 bases from V and 8 bases from J; bases unmatched to any gene: 5. The chain's CDR3 is CASSSLTGGGYTF. The CDR3, as DNA: TGTGCCAGCAGTTCCCTTACAGGGGGCGGCTACACCTTC.

This clonotype was recorded a few times. The V and J genes are TRBV18 and TRBJ1-2; D ambiguous. V was cut by 3 bases and J by 7 bases, with 12 bases left in between. CDR3 length: 13 amino acids. Germline CDR1 reads KGHSH; CDR2 reads LQKENI. DNA of the CDR3: TGTGCCAGCTCACCTCCGGATTACTTTGGCTACACCTTC. It is translated as CASSPPDYFGYTF.

The chain recombines TRBV15 with TRBJ1-2; the match to TRBD1 covers 12 bases. V lost 0 bases, J lost 4 bases, and 9 bases stayed unmatched. Germline lookup yields CDR1 LNHNV and CDR2 YYDKDF (reference sequence). The CDR3 covers 18 residues. The CDR3 nucleotides are TGTGCCACCAGCAGAGATCCGGGACAGGGGGCGCAACTCTATGGCTACACCTTC. It codes for CATSRDPGQGAQLYGYTF.

CDR3 loop: CASSHRQGSNQPQHF. The CDR3 DNA sequence: TGTGCCAGCAGTCACCGACAGGGTAGCAATCAGCCCCAGCATTTT. This chain connects TRBV6-5 to TRBJ1-5; the match to TRBD1 covers 7 bases. CDR1 MNHEY and CDR2 SVGAGI come from the germline V gene. J gave up 0 bases and V 5 bases, and 4 bases lay outside the gene matches. CDR3 length: 15 residues.

This clonotype occurred many times. The gene calls are TRBV19 and TRBJ1-2; 10 bases match TRBD1. The CDR3 is 16 residues long. Germline values: CDR1 LNHDA, CDR2 SQIVND (reference sequence). The junction had 8 bases not matched to a gene; V was cut back by 3 bases and J by 4 bases. The CDR3 here is CASSMTGGESIYGYTF. The DNA for the CDR3 is TGTGCCAGTAGTATGACAGGGGGCGAATCGATCTATGGCTACACCTTC.

The chain uses TRBV10-3 and TRBJ2-5; weak D call: TRBD2 (5 bases). Germline lookup yields CDR1 ENHRY and CDR2 SYGVKD. Trimming cost V 4 bases and J 5 bases, with 11 bases left between them. This CDR3 region has 13 residues. Here the CDR3 reads CAISVGWEETQYF. CDR3 nucleotides: TGTGCCATCAGTGTGGGGTGGGAGGAGACCCAGTACTTC.

At least ten counts were recorded for this clonotype. The chain has TRBV9 and TRBJ2-2; the D gene is possibly TRBD2 (6 bases). Germline assignment: CDR1 SGDLS and CDR2 YYNGEE. The CDR3 totals 15 residues. V shed 2 bases and J shed 7 bases, with 15 bases lying between them. CDR3 amino acids: CASSVGRRLGGELFF. The CDR3 coding sequence is TGTGCCAGCAGCGTCGGCAGGCGACTAGGCGGGGAGCTGTTTTTT.

This clonotype was observed many times. The gene calls are TRBV3-1 and TRBJ1-1; D is ambiguous. Per germline, CDR1 LGHDT and CDR2 YNNKEL (reference sequence). This CDR3 is built from 13 residues. V was shortened by 5 bases and J by 3 bases, with 10 bases between the two germline ends. CDR3 DNA sequence: TGTGCCAGCAGCGACACACCGGACACTGAAGCTTTCTTT. Translating gives CASSDTPDTEAFF.

This clonotype has a count of ten or more. The chain joins TRBV20-1 to TRBJ1-5, with unresolved D. The CDR3 runs to 12 residues. V was trimmed by 5 bases and J by 4 bases, leaving 9 bases between them. Germline V gene data show CDR1 as DFQATT and CDR2 as SNEGSKA (reference sequence). CDR3 nucleotide sequence: TGCAGTGCTTCTTTGGGTAATCAGCCCCAGCATTTT. It translates to CSASLGNQPQHF.

Many counts were recorded for this clonotype. The rearrangement uses TRBV6-5 and TRBJ1-5; 7 nucleotides agree with TRBD1. J lost 4 bases, V lost 1 base, and 7 bases had no gene match. The CDR3 is 16 amino acids. Germline CDR1 MNHEY, CDR2 SVGAGI. The CDR3 DNA sequence: TGTGCCAGCAGTTACTGGTCCAGGACAGGAAATCAGCCCCAGCATTTT. Protein sequence: CASSYWSRTGNQPQHF.

This clonotype was observed many times. The CDR3 DNA follows: TGTGCCTCCCGACTGGGACAGGGGATCTACGAGCAGTACTTC. Amino acids: CASRLGQGIYEQYF. The chain links TRBV10-3 to TRBJ2-7; the match to TRBD1 covers 10 bases. CDR3 length equals 14 residues. Germline loops: CDR1 ENHRY, CDR2 SYGVKD. Germline trimming cut 11 bases from V and 3 bases from J; bases unmatched to any gene: 10.

The gene calls are TRBV12-3 or TRBV12-4 and TRBJ2-5, with 8 bases matching TRBD1. Trimming at V came to 3 bases and at J to 8 bases, leaving 8 bases not matched to a gene. This CDR3 contains 14 residues. Here the CDR3 DNA reads TGTGCCAGCAGTTTGGAGGGGACAGGCCAAACCCAGTACTTC. Protein sequence: CASSLEGTGQTQYF.

This clonotype is termed medium-sized. The chain joins TRBV11-1 to TRBJ1-1, with D hard to call. Germline V gene sequence: CDR1 SGHAT, CDR2 FQDESV (reference sequence). V was cut by 5 bases and J by 5 bases, with 18 bases left in between. The CDR3 covers 15 residues. CDR3 residues: CASSPSGHAGTEAFF. Written as DNA, the CDR3 is TGTGCCAGCAGCCCGAGCGGTCACGCAGGTACTGAAGCTTTCTTT.

The rearrangement links TRBV28 to TRBJ1-5; 12 nucleotides align to TRBD1. This CDR3 is built from 16 residues. Trimming removed 4 bases from V and 4 bases from J; junction bases left unmatched: 5. CDR1 is MDHEN and CDR2 is SYDVKM in the germline V gene. CDR3 bases: TGTGCCAGCAGTTACGGGACAGGGGGCGGAAATCAGCCCCAGCATTTT. Translated, it gives CASSYGTGGGNQPQHF. The variable domain in full, completed from reference TRBV28 and TRBJ1-5, reads DVKVTQSSRYLVKRTGEKVFLECVQDMDHENMFWYRQDPGLGLRLIYFSYDVKMKEKGDIPEGYSVSREKKERFSLILESASTNQTSMYLCASSYGTGGGNQPQHFGDGTRLSIL.

This chain joins TRBV5-1 and TRBJ2-5; 7 positions agree with TRBD2. Germline V gene data show CDR1 as SGHRS and CDR2 as YFSETQ. This CDR3 is built from 15 residues. Trimming took 1 base from V and 2 from J; bases not matched to a gene: 5. CDR3 DNA sequence: TGCGCCAGCAGCTTGCAAGCGGGAAGACAAGAGACCCAGTACTTC. This sequence encodes CASSLQAGRQETQYF.

This clonotype was seen ten or more times. This chain uses TRBV20-1 with TRBJ2-5, with 9 bases fitting TRBD1. This CDR3 has 15 residues. V was pared by 6 bases and J by 4 bases, with 12 bases of the junction left unmatched. The germline CDR1 and CDR2 sequences are DFQATT and SNEGSKA (reference sequence). CDR3 sequence: CSATSRTGVRETQYF. The CDR3 DNA is TGCAGTGCGACCTCTAGGACAGGGGTTCGAGAGACCCAGTACTTC.

At least ten counts were recorded for this clonotype. The chain is built from TRBV11-2 and TRBJ2-2; 7 bases are a match to TRBD2. The CDR3 is 15 amino acids. V gave up 5 bases and J gave up 3 bases; unmatched junction bases: 6. The V gene's germline CDR1 is SGHAT and CDR2 FQNNGV. CDR3 coding DNA: TGTGCCAGCAGCAAACCGACTAGCTACACCGGGGAGCTGTTTTTT. Protein: CASSKPTSYTGELFF.

This clonotype was observed many times. J is TRBJ2-4 and V is TRBV28; perhaps D is TRBD1 or TRBD2 (5 bases each). The CDR3 loop spans 16 amino acids. Germline CDR1 is MDHEN and CDR2 is SYDVKM. The V end was cut by 5 bases, the J end by 12 bases, with 26 bases between. The chain's CDR3 is CASSVPSGTPKWTQYF. The CDR3 DNA reads as TGTGCCAGCAGTGTACCATCCGGGACGCCAAAATGGACTCAGTACTTC.

At least ten counts were recorded for this clonotype. V and J are TRBV20-1 and TRBJ1-5; D perhaps matches TRBD1 (5 bases). Trimming took off 3 bases at V and 4 bases at J, with 19 bases between the two ends. Germline V gene lookup returns CDR1 DFQATT and CDR2 SNEGSKA (reference sequence). This CDR3 has 16 residues. The DNA for the CDR3 is TGCAGTGCTAGTTCGGCAGGGATCAGGATTAATCAGCCCCAGCATTTT. This sequence encodes CSASSAGIRINQPQHF.

Many counts were recorded for this clonotype. The rearrangement links TRBV24-1 to TRBJ2-7, with D possibly matching TRBD1 (5 bases). Trimming left V 5 bases short and J 0 bases short, with 13 bases between. The CDR3 spans 15 residues. CDR1 and CDR2 (germline): KGHDR, SFDVKD. The CDR3 reads CATSVLKGHSYEQYF. CDR3 coding DNA: TGTGCCACCAGTGTCCTTAAGGGGCACTCCTACGAGCAGTACTTC.

This clonotype has at least ten counts. A clone one base away is much larger, so this may be a read error. This CDR3 reads CAGGDPGQGSGELFF. The CDR3 DNA is TGTGCCGGCGGAGATCCCGGACAGGGATCGGGGGAGCTGTTTTTT. This chain joins TRBV27 and TRBJ2-2; TRBD1 aligns across 8 bases. The V gene end was trimmed by 11 bases and the J gene end by 8 bases; junction bases not matched to a gene: 16. Germline lookup yields CDR1 MNHEY and CDR2 SMNVEV (reference sequence). The CDR3 has 15 amino acids.

This clonotype was counted at least ten times. V and J are TRBV5-1 and TRBJ2-2; 13 positions match TRBD2. Germline trimming cut 4 bases from V and 7 bases from J; bases unmatched to any gene: 7. This CDR3 comprises 16 residues. Germline V CDR1 and CDR2: SGHRS, YFSETQ. CDR3 coding DNA: TGCGCCAGCAGCCTCCGGACTAGCGGGAGTGGCGGGGAGCTGTTTTTT. It is translated as CASSLRTSGSGGELFF.

This chain joins TRBV12-3 or TRBV12-4 and TRBJ1-2, with D hard to call. V lost 2 bases and J 6 bases, leaving 16 bases between the germline ends. The CDR3 extends over 15 amino acids. The CDR3 reads CASSLLRGRRNGYTF. The CDR3, as DNA: TGTGCCAGCAGTTTACTTCGAGGCAGACGGAATGGCTACACCTTC.

This clonotype occurred a few times. The V call is TRBV20-1, the J call TRBJ2-5; D is possibly TRBD1 (5 bases). Germline CDR1 is DFQATT and CDR2 is SNEGSKA (reference sequence). V lost 5 bases, J lost 1 base, and 11 bases lay in between. The CDR3 is 13 amino acids. The CDR3 is CSAGYRFQETQYF. CDR3 bases: TGCAGTGCTGGATACAGGTTCCAAGAGACCCAGTACTTC.

This clonotype was picked up many times. The rearrangement uses TRBV28 and TRBJ1-1, with D hard to call. The CDR3 has 14 residues. Trimming pared 3 bases from V and 0 bases from J, leaving 8 bases between. Germline assignment: CDR1 MDHEN and CDR2 SYDVKM. This chain's CDR3 is CASSFQTLNTEAFF. The CDR3 nucleotides are TGTGCCAGCAGTTTCCAGACCTTGAACACTGAAGCTTTCTTT.